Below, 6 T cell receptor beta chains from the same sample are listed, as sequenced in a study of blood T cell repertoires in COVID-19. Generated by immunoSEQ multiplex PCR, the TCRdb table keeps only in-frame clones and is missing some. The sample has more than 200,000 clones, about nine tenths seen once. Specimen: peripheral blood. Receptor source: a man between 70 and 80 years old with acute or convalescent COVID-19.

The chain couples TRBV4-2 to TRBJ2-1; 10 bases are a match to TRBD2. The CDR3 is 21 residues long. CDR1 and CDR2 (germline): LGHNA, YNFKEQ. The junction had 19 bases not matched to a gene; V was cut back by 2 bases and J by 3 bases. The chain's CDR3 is CASSQWAPGLAGVLGYNEQFF. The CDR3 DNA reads TGTGCCAGCAGCCAATGGGCCCCGGGTCTAGCGGGAGTACTAGGCTACAATGAGCAGTTCTTC.

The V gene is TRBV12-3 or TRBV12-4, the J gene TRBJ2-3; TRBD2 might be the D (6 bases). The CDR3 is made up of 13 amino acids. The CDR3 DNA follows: TGTGCGGTGCGTTATTCTAGCGCAGATACGCAGTATTTT. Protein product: CAVRYSSADTQYF.

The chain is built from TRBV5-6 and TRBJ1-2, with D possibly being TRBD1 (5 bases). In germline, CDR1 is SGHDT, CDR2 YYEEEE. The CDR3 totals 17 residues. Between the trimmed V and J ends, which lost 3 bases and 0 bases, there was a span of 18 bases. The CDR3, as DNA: TGTGCCAGCAGCTACGGATCGAGCAGGGCCGCTAACTATGGCTACACCTTC. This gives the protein CASSYGSSRAANYGYTF.

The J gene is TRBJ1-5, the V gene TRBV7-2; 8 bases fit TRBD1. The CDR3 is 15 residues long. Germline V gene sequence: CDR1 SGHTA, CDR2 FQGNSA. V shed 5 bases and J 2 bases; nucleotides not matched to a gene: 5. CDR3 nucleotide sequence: TGTGCCAGCAGCGCAGACAGGGGCGGCAATCAGCCCCAGCATTTT. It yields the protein CASSADRGGNQPQHF.

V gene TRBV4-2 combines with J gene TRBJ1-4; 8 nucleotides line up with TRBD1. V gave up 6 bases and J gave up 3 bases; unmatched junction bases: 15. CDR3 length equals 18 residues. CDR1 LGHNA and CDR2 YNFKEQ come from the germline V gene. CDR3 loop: CASSSRGQVFLANEKLFF. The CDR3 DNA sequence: TGTGCCAGCAGTTCCAGGGGGCAGGTTTTTCTGGCTAATGAAAAACTGTTTTTT.

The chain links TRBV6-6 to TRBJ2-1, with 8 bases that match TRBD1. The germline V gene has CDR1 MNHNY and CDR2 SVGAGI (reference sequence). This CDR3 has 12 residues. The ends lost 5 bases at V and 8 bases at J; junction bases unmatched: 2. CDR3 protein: CASSQQGDEQFF. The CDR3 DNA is TGTGCCAGCAGTCAACAGGGGGATGAGCAGTTCTTC.